The 30 T cell receptor beta chains in this list originate from one sample, sequenced in a study of PD-1 blockade in classical Hodgkin lymphoma. The sample's time point: cycle 4 day 1 (C4D1), after more than five weeks of nivolumab. Exposure to brentuximab vedotin varied, and each patient had relapsed following autologous stem cell transplantation. Assay: immunoSEQ multiplex PCR; the TCRdb copy retains only in-frame clones and omits some. The top ten hold approximately 6.9% of the sample, which has some 53,000 clones, 86% seen once. The input for sequencing was peripheral blood mononuclear cells (PBMCs), taken before the fourth cycle of nivolumab. The receptors derive from a human donor with classical Hodgkin lymphoma.

About this clone itself: Within the sample, other DNA sequences also encode this same CDR3. The V and J genes are TRBV27 and TRBJ2-7, with 9 bases aligning to TRBD1. Germline V gene sequence: CDR1 MNHEY, CDR2 SMNVEV (reference sequence). V lost 6 bases, J lost 3 bases, and 6 bases stayed unmatched. The CDR3 has 14 amino acids. The CDR3 reads CASSLQGANYEQYF. The CDR3 bases are TGTGCCAGCAGCCTACAGGGGGCGAACTACGAGCAGTACTTC.

The gene calls are TRBV5-6 and TRBJ2-3; D remains ambiguous. There are 14 residues in the CDR3. Deletions cut 0 bases from V and 5 bases from J, with 10 bases between. Per the germline V gene, CDR1 is SGHDT and CDR2 is YYEEEE. The CDR3 DNA follows: TGTGCCAGCAGCTTGGCGGGTGGGATAGATACGCAGTATTTT. Residues: CASSLAGGIDTQYF.

This sequence joins TRBV4-1 and TRBJ2-1, with 7 bases fitting TRBD2. V trimming: 1 base; J trimming: 0 bases; junction bases outside the gene matches: 3. This CDR3 comprises 16 residues. Germline loops: CDR1 MGHRA, CDR2 YSYEKL. The chain's CDR3 is CASSQVGLVSYNEQFF. CDR3 bases: TGCGCCAGCAGCCAAGTAGGACTAGTCTCCTACAATGAGCAGTTCTTC.

The V call is TRBV7-8, the J call TRBJ2-2; 7 bases agree with TRBD1. Trimming took 1 base from V and 4 from J; bases not matched to a gene: 3. Looked up from germline, CDR1 is SGHVS and CDR2 is FQNEAQ. This CDR3 contains 15 residues. CDR3 sequence reads: CASSLEGARTGELFF. The CDR3 DNA reads as TGTGCCAGCAGCTTAGAGGGGGCGCGCACCGGGGAGCTGTTTTTT.

This clone was observed once. CDR3 amino acids: CASSLRTSGGNEQYF. The CDR3 bases are TGTGCCAGCAGCTTACGGACTAGCGGGGGGAACGAGCAGTACTTC. The rearrangement links TRBV7-6 to TRBJ2-7; 14 nucleotides agree with TRBD2. CDR1 and CDR2 from the germline V gene are SGHVS and FNYEAQ. The CDR3 is made up of 15 amino acids. V lost 2 bases to trimming and J lost 5 bases; unmatched junction nucleotides: 2.

This rearrangement joins TRBV19 to TRBJ1-4; 10 bases match TRBD1. V gave up 10 bases and J gave up 7 bases; unmatched junction bases: 18. CDR3 length equals 17 residues. Germline CDR1 LNHDA, CDR2 SQIVND (reference sequence). The chain's CDR3 is CATGSGQGPPGSEKLFF. In DNA, the CDR3 is TGTGCCACAGGCTCGGGACAGGGGCCGCCAGGAAGTGAAAAACTGTTTTTT.

The rearrangement uses TRBV7-2 and TRBJ2-5, with D perhaps given as TRBD1 or TRBD2 (7 bases each). The CDR3 loop spans 14 amino acids. Between the trimmed V and J ends, which lost 5 bases and 7 bases, there was a span of 17 bases. Germline lookup yields CDR1 SGHTA and CDR2 FQGNSA. CDR3 bases: TGTGCCAGCAGCCCTCAGGGGGGGGCGGGGACCCAGTACTTC. This translates into CASSPQGGAGTQYF. The whole variable domain, remainder taken from reference TRBV7-2 and TRBJ2-5, is GAGVSQSPSNKVTEKGKDVELRCDPISGHTALYWYRQSLGQGLEFLIYFQGNSAPDKSGLPSDRFSAERTGGSVSTLTIQRTQQEDSAVYLCASSPQGGAGTQYFGPGTRLLVL.

V gene TRBV19 combines with J gene TRBJ2-4; TRBD1 agrees at 7 bases. V was clipped by 5 bases and J by 0 bases; unmatched bases: 7. The V gene's germline CDR1 is LNHDA and CDR2 SQIVND (reference sequence). The length of the CDR3 is 16 residues. The CDR3 sequence is CASSSTGVGAKNIQYF. CDR3 nucleotide sequence: TGTGCCAGTAGTTCAACAGGGGTCGGAGCCAAAAACATTCAGTACTTC.

The CDR3 region has the DNA TGCGCCAGCAGCTCACAGGGGGCGTCCACTGAAGCTTTCTTT. Translating gives CASSSQGASTEAFF. This chain uses TRBV5-1 with TRBJ1-1; 9 bases align to TRBD1. V shed 3 bases, J shed 4 bases, and the junction held 4 bases outside the gene matches. The CDR3 runs to 14 residues. Germline CDR1 SGHRS, CDR2 YFSETQ.

This sequence joins TRBV4-3 and TRBJ2-6; a possible D gene is TRBD2 (6 bases). The CDR3 has 17 amino acids. Germline lookup yields CDR1 LGHNA and CDR2 YSLEER. The V end lost 4 bases, the J end lost 2 bases, and 15 bases lay between the germline ends. The DNA for the CDR3 is TGCGCCAGCAGCCTGCGGGGCAGTATCACTGGGGCCAACGTCCTGACTTTC. Its translation is CASSLRGSITGANVLTF.

V is TRBV4-1 and J is TRBJ2-2, with 8 positions matching TRBD2. J lost 6 bases, V lost 0 bases, and 9 bases had no gene match. The CDR3 has 17 residues. Germline-derived CDR1 and CDR2 are MGHRA and YSYEKL. The CDR3 nucleotides are TGCGCCAGCAGCCAAGAGGGTGGGACTAGATTCCCCGGGGAGCTGTTTTTT. The encoded protein is CASSQEGGTRFPGELFF.

The J gene is TRBJ2-6, the V gene TRBV9, with D possibly matching TRBD2 (6 bases). Germline V CDR1 and CDR2: SGDLS, YYNGEE. The CDR3 is 15 amino acids. V lost 0 bases and J 3 bases, leaving 7 bases between the germline ends. The CDR3 DNA sequence: TGTGCCAGCAGCGTAGCGGGGGTTGGGGCCAACGTCCTGACTTTC. Its translation is CASSVAGVGANVLTF.

V usage is TRBV19 and J usage is TRBJ1-5, with 9 bases fitting TRBD1. Germline CDR1 and CDR2: LNHDA and SQIVND (reference sequence). CDR3 length equals 18 residues. V trimming: 6 bases; J trimming: 0 bases; junction bases outside the gene matches: 12. This CDR3 reads CASSDPGTGSYSNQPQHF. The DNA for the CDR3 is TGTGCCAGTAGCGATCCCGGGACAGGGAGCTATAGCAATCAGCCCCAGCATTTT.

This clone was recorded once. In DNA, the CDR3 is TGTGCCAGCAGATGGACAGCGAACACTGAAGCTTTCTTT. This gives the protein CASRWTANTEAFF. V gene TRBV6-5 combines with J gene TRBJ1-1; tentatively, D is TRBD1 (6 bases). In germline, CDR1 is MNHEY, CDR2 SVGAGI. V gave up 6 bases and J gave up 1 base, with 9 bases separating them. This CDR3 has 13 residues.

V gene TRBV7-6 combines with J gene TRBJ1-2; TRBD1 aligns across 7 bases. Germline CDR1 is SGHVS and CDR2 is FNYEAQ. With V trimmed by 5 bases and J by 6 bases, 9 bases remained unmatched. The CDR3 contains 14 residues. Here the CDR3 DNA reads TGTGCCAGCAGCCCGGGACAGCACCTTAATGGCTACACCTTC. Its protein product is CASSPGQHLNGYTF.

The chain carries TRBV27 and TRBJ2-7; D not resolved. The CDR3 has 11 amino acids. V dropped 5 bases and J dropped 2 bases, with 4 bases sitting between them. Germline values: CDR1 MNHEY, CDR2 SMNVEV (reference sequence). The CDR3 sequence: CASSTTYEQYF. The CDR3 coding sequence is TGTGCCAGCAGTACAACCTACGAGCAGTACTTC.

The genes are TRBV6-5 and TRBJ2-7; 9 nucleotides match TRBD1. Germline CDR1 MNHEY, CDR2 SVGAGI. J was trimmed by 3 bases and V by 2 bases; bases with no gene match: 2. The CDR3 consists of 14 residues. The CDR3 bases are TGTGCCAGCAGTTACGAGACAGGGGGCTACGAGCAGTACTTC. As protein: CASSYETGGYEQYF.

This chain connects TRBV15 to TRBJ2-1; D may be TRBD2 (6 bases). The CDR3 is 16 residues long. V dropped 4 bases and J dropped 6 bases, with 19 bases sitting between them. CDR1 and CDR2 (germline): LNHNV, YYDKDF (reference sequence). CDR3 coding DNA: TGTGCCACCAGCAAACCTTTACGGGAGATCGGCAATGAGCAGTTCTTC. Translation gives CATSKPLREIGNEQFF.

The V gene is TRBV5-1, the J gene TRBJ2-2; the D call may be TRBD1 or TRBD2 (6 bases each). The CDR3 length is 16 residues. Trimming took 6 bases from V and 1 from J, leaving 16 bases between them. The germline V gene encodes CDR1 SGHRS and CDR2 YFSETQ. The CDR3 protein is CASTPLGGQNTGELFF. CDR3 DNA: TGCGCCAGCACTCCGTTGGGGGGACAGAACACCGGGGAGCTGTTTTTT.

This rearrangement joins TRBV5-1 to TRBJ2-7, with 9 bases matching TRBD2. The CDR3 runs to 15 residues. Looked up from germline, CDR1 is SGHRS and CDR2 is YFSETQ. Losses at the gene ends were 0 bases for V and 6 bases for J; bases not matched to a gene: 7. For the CDR3, the DNA is TGCGCCAGCAGCTTGGTTAGCGGGAGTGTAGGCGAGCAGTACTTC. Encoded protein: CASSLVSGSVGEQYF.

This chain links TRBV27 with TRBJ2-1, with 10 nucleotides matching TRBD2. Trimming at V came to 5 bases and at J to 8 bases, leaving 12 bases not matched to a gene. Germline lookup yields CDR1 MNHEY and CDR2 SMNVEV (reference sequence). There are 16 residues in the CDR3. CDR3 nucleotide sequence: TGTGCCAGCAGTCCCGTAGCGGGGGGCTTTGGGGATGAGCAGTTCTTC. Encoded protein: CASSPVAGGFGDEQFF.

This chain joins TRBV11-2 and TRBJ2-3, with 8 positions matching TRBD2. The length of the CDR3 is 17 residues. Trimming at V came to 5 bases and at J to 4 bases, leaving 14 bases not matched to a gene. Per the germline V gene, CDR1 is SGHAT and CDR2 is FQNNGV. CDR3 sequence (DNA): TGTGCCAGCAGCCCCGGGGTAGCGGGATGGAAGCCAGATACGCAGTATTTT. Translating gives CASSPGVAGWKPDTQYF.

The chain uses TRBV29-1 and TRBJ2-2, with unresolved D. Trimming shortened V by 4 bases and J by 4 bases, and 10 bases separated the two germline ends. The CDR3 loop spans 13 amino acids. Per the germline V gene, CDR1 is SQVTM and CDR2 is ANQGSEA. CDR3 region: CSVGGRPTGELFF. The CDR3, as DNA: TGCAGCGTTGGAGGACGGCCCACCGGGGAGCTGTTTTTT.

V is TRBV5-4 and J is TRBJ2-2; 8 nucleotides align to TRBD2. V lost 6 bases to trimming and J lost 4 bases; unmatched junction nucleotides: 11. CDR3 length equals 16 residues. Germline CDR1 is SGHNT and CDR2 is YYREEE (reference sequence). CDR3 in amino acids: CASTRGGHQVTGELFF. As DNA, the CDR3 is TGTGCCAGCACCCGGGGGGGCCATCAAGTCACCGGGGAGCTGTTTTTT.

The rearrangement joins TRBV28 to TRBJ1-1; tentative D call: TRBD1 (5 bases). Germline V CDR1 and CDR2: MDHEN, SYDVKM. The CDR3 runs 19 residues. V was clipped by 5 bases and J by 0 bases, with 25 bases between them. CDR3: CASSLLQFIRAKLNTEAFF. CDR3 nucleotide sequence: TGTGCCAGCAGTCTCCTACAGTTTATCAGGGCAAAATTGAACACTGAAGCTTTCTTT.

The CDR3 bases are TGTGCCAGTAACGAACCGGGACAGGGGTATGAAAAACTGTTTTTT. As protein: CASNEPGQGYEKLFF. V and J are TRBV19 and TRBJ1-4; TRBD1 agrees at 10 bases. V gave up 7 bases and J gave up 6 bases; unmatched junction bases: 8. The germline V gene encodes CDR1 LNHDA and CDR2 SQIVND (reference sequence). This CDR3 is built from 15 residues.

The chain is built from TRBV29-1 and TRBJ1-4; perhaps TRBD1 as D (6 bases). V lost 4 bases and J 4 bases, leaving 13 bases between the germline ends. This CDR3 is built from 14 residues. Germline values: CDR1 SQVTM, CDR2 ANQGSEA. This CDR3 reads CSVAEGVLNEKLFF. The DNA for the CDR3 is TGCAGCGTTGCTGAGGGGGTCCTTAATGAAAAACTGTTTTTT. Variable domain in full (rest from reference TRBV29-1 and TRBJ1-4): SAVISQKPSRDICQRGTSLTIQCQVDSQVTMMFWYRQQPGQSLTLIATANQGSEATYESGFVIDKFPISRPNLTFSTLTVSNMSPEDSSIYLCSVAEGVLNEKLFFGSGTQLSVL.

This clone was found once. The chain uses TRBV11-2 and TRBJ1-4; TRBD1 matches at 7 bases. This CDR3 comprises 18 residues. Trimming cost V 4 bases and J 0 bases; bases outside gene matches: 11. CDR1 is SGHAT, CDR2 FQNNGV, per germline. The CDR3 sequence is CASSSVRGQPPTNEKLFF. Written as DNA, the CDR3 is TGTGCCAGCAGCTCCGTGAGGGGGCAGCCCCCAACTAATGAAAAACTGTTTTTT.

The rearrangement uses TRBV9 and TRBJ1-1; perhaps TRBD1 as D (5 bases). The CDR3 runs 12 residues. V dropped 3 bases and J dropped 7 bases, with 10 bases sitting between them. CDR1 and CDR2 (germline): SGDLS, YYNGEE. The CDR3 region is CASSAWDREAFF. As DNA, the CDR3 is TGTGCCAGCAGCGCGTGGGACCGTGAAGCTTTCTTT. The full variable domain, with the rest looked up from reference TRBV9 and TRBJ1-1, is DSGVTQTPKHLITATGQRVTLRCSPRSGDLSVYWYQQSLDQGLQFLIQYYNGEERAKGNILERFSAQQFPDLHSELNLSSLELGDSALYFCASSAWDREAFFGQGTRLTVV.

V usage is TRBV27 and J usage is TRBJ2-7; D may be TRBD1 (5 bases). The CDR3 covers 16 residues. CDR1 is MNHEY, CDR2 SMNVEV, per germline (reference sequence). Deletions cut 6 bases from V and 0 bases from J, with 18 bases between. CDR3 amino acids: CASRTASGSSSYEQYF. The DNA for the CDR3 is TGTGCCAGCAGAACAGCTTCAGGGTCCTCCTCCTACGAGCAGTACTTC.